The clone carrying this TCR beta chain was counted once. Looked up from germline, CDR1 is SEHNR and CDR2 is FQNEAQ (reference sequence). V was trimmed by 5 bases and J by 1 base, leaving 11 bases between them. This CDR3 region has 14 residues. The data stem from a study of T cell changes during pregnancy in multiple sclerosis. Measured with immunoSEQ multiplex PCR; TCRdb has only the in-frame clones, and not every one. In the table there are about 69,000 clones, roughly 93% of which are singletons. Sequenced material: peripheral blood, taken in the third trimester of pregnancy. The V gene is TRBV7-9, the J gene TRBJ1-1, with no clear D. The sequence came from a female donor with multiple sclerosis, enrolled in a pregnancy study. Written as DNA, the CDR3 is TGTGCCAGCAGCCGTACCACCGGGAACACTGAAGCTTTCTTT. Translating it yields CASSRTTGNTEAFF.